This TCR beta chain was identified in a study of T cell repertoires and HLA-DP antigens. The length of the CDR3 is 14 residues. Germline V CDR1 and CDR2: MDHEN, SYDVKM. Between the trimmed V and J ends, which lost 5 bases and 3 bases, there was a span of 8 bases. To note about this clone: Its target is unknown.

Data came from immunoSEQ multiplex PCR; TCRdb stores just in-frame clones and leaves some out. The data show around 90,000 clones, roughly 86% seen once. This TCR was sampled from a man aged 50 to 60 in good health and CMV-seronegative. The chain is built from TRBV28 and TRBJ2-6; D is undetermined. Sequences were obtained from CD4+ T cells from PBMCs. As DNA, the CDR3 is TGTGCCAGCAGTATAATGGGTGGGGCCAACGTCCTGACTTTC. Protein: CASSIMGGANVLTF.